Below, 14 T cell receptor beta chains from the same sample are listed, as sequenced in a study of T-cell reconstitution after alpha-beta-depleted transplantation in children. Unique molecular identifiers were incorporated during preparation of the TCRbeta library. Each CDR3 protein is one row after TCRdb ran MiXCR on the PCR reads. The sample lists about 400,000 distinct CDR3 sequences, around 20% occurring once. Here the sequenced sample was PBMCs from the stem cell graft donor, taken from the stem cell graft. These TCRs come from a human donor who donated a stem cell graft to a child with acute myeloid leukemia.

The V and J genes are TRBV12-3 or TRBV12-4 and TRBJ2-1, with a weak D call TRBD2 (5 bases). This CDR3 is 17 amino acids long. V was clipped by 3 bases and J by 4 bases, with 19 bases between them. This chain's CDR3 is CASSLRGGPPPYNEQFF. CDR3 coding DNA: TGTGCCAGCAGTTTGAGAGGAGGCCCCCCCCCATACAATGAGCAGTTCTTC.

This clonotype was recorded many times. The chain couples TRBV12-3 or TRBV12-4 to TRBJ2-7, with D perhaps matching TRBD2 (6 bases). The V end was cut by 6 bases, the J end by 0 bases, with 12 bases between. The CDR3 is 14 amino acids. The CDR3 spells CASSPRDFSYEQYF. In DNA, the CDR3 is TGTGCCAGCAGCCCAAGGGACTTCTCCTACGAGCAGTACTTC.

This clonotype has only a few counts. CDR3 nucleotides: TGTGCCAGCAGTTTCTCCGACGGTGGAAACACCATATATTTT. This translates into CASSFSDGGNTIYF. J is TRBJ1-3 and V is TRBV6-2 or TRBV6-3; no clear D. V gave up 4 bases and J gave up 3 bases, with 10 bases separating them. Germline V gene lookup returns CDR1 MNHEY and CDR2 SVGEGT. This CDR3 is built from 14 residues.

On this clonotype: Given a much more abundant clone one base away, this may be a read error. V is TRBV28 and J is TRBJ2-1; D is undetermined. There are 13 residues in the CDR3. Germline CDR1 is MDHEN and CDR2 is SYDVKM. CDR3 region: CASSRGGYNQQFF. The DNA for the CDR3 is TGTGCCAGCAGTCGTGGCGGTTACAATCAGCAGTTCTTC.

This chain joins TRBV20-1 and TRBJ2-4; no definite D call. V was shortened by 6 bases and J by 7 bases, with 16 bases between the two germline ends. Germline CDR1 and CDR2: DFQATT and SNEGSKA (reference sequence). CDR3 length equals 13 residues. CDR3 protein: CSAPDRAMNIQYF. Here the CDR3 DNA reads TGCAGTGCCCCCGACCGGGCTATGAACATTCAGTACTTC.

The rearrangement links TRBV9 to TRBJ2-7, with D unresolved. Germline loops: CDR1 SGDLS, CDR2 YYNGEE. The CDR3 loop spans 15 amino acids. The V gene lost 0 bases and the J gene lost 4 bases, with 14 bases spanning the gap. The CDR3 nucleotides are TGTGCCAGCAGCGTAGGTTCACAGATAACTTACGAGCAGTACTTC. Translation: CASSVGSQITYEQYF.

In its sample, this clonotype was seen a few times. The DNA for the CDR3 is TGCAGTGCTACCTATTTTCTTGGCGGGACCACAGATACGCAGTATTTT. It yields the protein CSATYFLGGTTDTQYF. This chain joins TRBV20-1 and TRBJ2-3; perhaps TRBD2 as D (6 bases). CDR3 length equals 16 residues. Germline CDR1 DFQATT, CDR2 SNEGSKA (reference sequence). Trimming left V 4 bases short and J 2 bases short, with 19 bases between.

CDR3 DNA: TGTGCCACCAGTGATCAACTAGCGGGCCCGGGGGAGCAGTACTTC. This sequence encodes CATSDQLAGPGEQYF. The chain has TRBV24-1 and TRBJ2-7; 9 nucleotides align to TRBD2. The CDR3 runs 15 residues. Germline trimming cut 3 bases from V and 7 bases from J; bases unmatched to any gene: 9. The germline CDR1 and CDR2 sequences are KGHDR and SFDVKD.

This rearrangement joins TRBV7-3 to TRBJ2-7, with D hard to call. Germline V lookup: CDR1 SGHTA, CDR2 FQGTGA. This CDR3 has 13 residues. Between the trimmed V and J ends, which lost 2 bases and 6 bases, there was a span of 11 bases. CDR3 amino acids: CASSLLTWGEQYF. CDR3 DNA: TGTGCCAGCAGCTTACTAACGTGGGGCGAGCAGTACTTC.

This clonotype has only a few counts. The chain carries TRBV6-1 and TRBJ1-6; the D gene is possibly TRBD1 (6 bases). The CDR3 has 13 amino acids. The ends were cut back, 6 bases at V and 4 bases at J, with 7 bases in the middle. Germline V gene sequence: CDR1 MNHNS, CDR2 SASEGT. The CDR3 nucleotides are TGTGCCAGCAGGCAGGGGTATAATTCACCCCTCCACTTT. Protein sequence: CASRQGYNSPLHF.

CDR3 nucleotide sequence: TGTGCCAGCAGTGAATTGCAGGGTTTCGACGAGCAGTACTTC. It translates to CASSELQGFDEQYF. The rearrangement uses TRBV25-1 and TRBJ2-7, with a tentative D call TRBD1 (5 bases). The CDR3 loop spans 14 amino acids. Germline V lookup: CDR1 MGHDK, CDR2 SYGVNS. V lost 1 base to trimming and J lost 5 bases, with 12 bases between them.

The chain has TRBV6-5 and TRBJ1-5; D ambiguous. This CDR3 spans 16 amino acids. The ends were cut back, 6 bases at V and 0 bases at J, with 15 bases in the middle. Germline V gene lookup returns CDR1 MNHEY and CDR2 SVGAGI. For the CDR3, the DNA is TGTGCCAGCAGAGGAGGAGGCAGCCTTAGCAATCAGCCCCAGCATTTT. Its translation: CASRGGGSLSNQPQHF.

This clonotype was recorded at least ten times. J is TRBJ1-1 and V is TRBV12-3 or TRBV12-4; D is unclear. The CDR3 sequence is 14 residues long. The germline V and J ends were trimmed by 0 bases and 5 bases, with 10 bases remaining between them. CDR3 residues: CASSLAGSGTEAFF. CDR3 DNA: TGTGCCAGCAGTTTAGCGGGGAGCGGGACTGAAGCTTTCTTT.

In its sample, this clonotype was seen a few times. The V gene is TRBV5-1, the J gene TRBJ2-1, with 7 bases lining up with TRBD2. The CDR3 totals 15 residues. V trimming: 0 bases; J trimming: 5 bases; junction bases outside the gene matches: 5. The germline gives CDR1 SGHRS, CDR2 YFSETQ. This CDR3 reads CASSLEAGAHNEQFF. The CDR3 DNA follows: TGCGCCAGCAGCTTGGAGGCGGGAGCGCACAATGAGCAGTTCTTC.